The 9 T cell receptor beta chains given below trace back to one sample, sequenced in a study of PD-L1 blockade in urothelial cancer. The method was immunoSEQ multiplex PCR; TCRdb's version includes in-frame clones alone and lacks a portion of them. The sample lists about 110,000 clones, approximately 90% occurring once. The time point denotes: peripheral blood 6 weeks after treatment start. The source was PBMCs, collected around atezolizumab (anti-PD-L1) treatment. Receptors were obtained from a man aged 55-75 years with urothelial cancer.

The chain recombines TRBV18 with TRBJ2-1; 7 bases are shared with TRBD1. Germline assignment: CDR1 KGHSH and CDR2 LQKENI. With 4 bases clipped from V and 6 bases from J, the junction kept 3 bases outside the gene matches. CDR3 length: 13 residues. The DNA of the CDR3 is TGTGCCAGCTCACTTACAGGGGTCAATGAGCAGTTCTTC. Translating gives CASSLTGVNEQFF.

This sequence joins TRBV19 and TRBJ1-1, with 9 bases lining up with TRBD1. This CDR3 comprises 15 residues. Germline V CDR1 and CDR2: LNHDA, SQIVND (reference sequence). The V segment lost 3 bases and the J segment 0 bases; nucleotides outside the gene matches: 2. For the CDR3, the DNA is TGTGCCAGTAGTATGGGGGACAGGGTGAACACTGAAGCTTTCTTT. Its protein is CASSMGDRVNTEAFF.

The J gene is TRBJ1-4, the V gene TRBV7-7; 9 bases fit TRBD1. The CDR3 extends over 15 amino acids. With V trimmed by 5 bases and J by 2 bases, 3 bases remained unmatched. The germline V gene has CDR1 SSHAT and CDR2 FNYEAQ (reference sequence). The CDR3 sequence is CASSPGQGTNEKLFF. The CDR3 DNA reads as TGTGCCAGCAGCCCCGGACAGGGGACTAATGAAAAACTGTTTTTT.

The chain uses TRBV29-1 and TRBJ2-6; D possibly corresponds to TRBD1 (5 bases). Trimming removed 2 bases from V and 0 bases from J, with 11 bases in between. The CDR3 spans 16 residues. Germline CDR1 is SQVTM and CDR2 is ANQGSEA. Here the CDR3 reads CSVELYRPSGANVLTF. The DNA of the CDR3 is TGCAGCGTTGAATTGTACAGGCCCTCTGGGGCCAACGTCCTGACTTTC.

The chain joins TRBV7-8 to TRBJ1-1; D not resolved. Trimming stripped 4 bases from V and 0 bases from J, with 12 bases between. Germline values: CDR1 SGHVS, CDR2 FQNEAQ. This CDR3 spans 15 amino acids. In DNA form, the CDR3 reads TGTGCCAGCAGCTCCTACTCGAGGGTGAACACTGAAGCTTTCTTT. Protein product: CASSSYSRVNTEAFF.

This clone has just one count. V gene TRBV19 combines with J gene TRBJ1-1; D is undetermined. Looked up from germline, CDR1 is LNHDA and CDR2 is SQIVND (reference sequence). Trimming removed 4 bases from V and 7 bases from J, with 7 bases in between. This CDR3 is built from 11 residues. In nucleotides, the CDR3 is TGTGCCAGTAGTAGGGCCCTTGAAGCTTTCTTT. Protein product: CASSRALEAFF.

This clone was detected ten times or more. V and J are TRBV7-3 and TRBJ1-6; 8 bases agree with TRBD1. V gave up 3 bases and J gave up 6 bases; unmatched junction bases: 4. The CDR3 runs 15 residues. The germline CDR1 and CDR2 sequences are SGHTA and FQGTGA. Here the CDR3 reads CASSLAGQGNSPLHF. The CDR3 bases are TGTGCCAGCAGCTTGGCTGGACAGGGTAATTCACCCCTCCACTTT.

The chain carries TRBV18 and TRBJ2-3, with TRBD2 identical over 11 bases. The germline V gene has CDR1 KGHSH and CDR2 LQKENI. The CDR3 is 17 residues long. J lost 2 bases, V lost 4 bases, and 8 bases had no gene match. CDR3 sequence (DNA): TGTGCCAGCTCACGCGGACTAGCGGGCGGGTACACAGATACGCAGTATTTT. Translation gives CASSRGLAGGYTDTQYF. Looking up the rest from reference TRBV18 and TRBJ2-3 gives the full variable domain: NAGVMQNPRHLVRRRGQEARLRCSPMKGHSHVYWYRQLPEEGLKFMVYLQKENIIDESGMPKERFSAEFPKEGPSILRIQQVVRGDSAAYFCASSRGLAGGYTDTQYFGPGTRLTVL.

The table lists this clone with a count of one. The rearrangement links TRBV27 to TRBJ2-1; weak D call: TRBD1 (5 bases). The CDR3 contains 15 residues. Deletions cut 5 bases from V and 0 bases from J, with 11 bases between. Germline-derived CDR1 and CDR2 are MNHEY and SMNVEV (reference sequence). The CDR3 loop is CASSPRVSSYNEQFF. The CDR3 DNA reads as TGTGCCAGCAGTCCCAGGGTAAGCTCCTACAATGAGCAGTTCTTC.